This T cell receptor (beta chain) was documented in a study of blood T cells in healthy people across ages (dated by TCRdb to 2015 to 2017). Describing the broader study: In model experiments, template switching captured roughly one uniquely barcoded TCR beta cDNA molecule for every two T cells. To track age-related changes in TCR beta repertoire diversity, the study relied on deep sequencing normalized with unique cDNA molecular identifiers. Using the same blood draw, the study looked at two additional independent replicas of 1 million unique cDNA reads for two donors, one aged 18 to 29 and the other aged 80 or older. Donors of different ages were randomly distributed across sequencing lanes to avoid experimental bias. Four age groups were formed from the donors: young (average about 17 years), middle-aged (approximately 40), aged (62) and long-lived (approximately 78). The research as a whole found: Estimates of total diversity from one million sequenced T cells were regarded as lower bounds and underestimates. Observed TCR beta diversity correlated strongly with the percentage of naive T cells measured by flow cytometry. Compared with the aged group, more naive CD4+ T cells, fewer expanded clones and increased TCR diversity were shown by the long-lived group, suggesting age selection. Since profiling was done on bulk unsorted PBMCs, naive and antigen-experienced compartments could not be conclusively compared. Observed TCR beta diversity per million T cells fell roughly linearly with age, and a significant reduction was already apparent by age around 40. Because donor CMV infection status was unknown, age-related changes in expanded clonotypes were potentially confounded.

Systemically healthy Caucasian individuals from Russia, around 39 in total and aged roughly 6 to 100 years, were included as donors. Each donor gave 9.5 to 10 milliliters of peripheral blood, drawn into EDTA-treated Vacutainer tubes. Ficoll-Paque density-gradient centrifugation was used to isolate PBMCs, with at least 6.5 million per sample. Trizol reagent was used to extract total RNA from the PBMCs, yielding at least 5 micrograms per sample. The percentages of naive CD45RAhigh/CD27high T cells were determined by flow cytometry on a PBMC aliquot from every donor. In the case of this clonotype: What this receptor recognizes is not known. Nothing much larger sits one base from this clone, and base qualities are not available.

The library was obtained by 5' RACE. Data came from an Illumina HiSeq 2500. A second PCR of roughly 6 to 11 cycles was run with a J-beta primer mix and a sample-barcoded 5' primer. A template-switch 5' adaptor carrying 12 random nucleotides introduced a unique molecular identifier onto each TCR beta cDNA molecule. At least 2.5 million CDR3-containing paired-end reads were obtained from each sample. First-strand cDNA synthesis was performed from all RNA using the Mint cDNA synthesis kit, with priming by a TRBC-specific oligonucleotide. Following uracil-DNA glycosylase treatment, all cDNA underwent a first 18-cycle PCR with the universal primers M1SS and BC2_uni_R. In the source study's methods: Each sample was normalized by randomly selecting 1 million high-quality reads, each carrying a distinct molecular identifier. Instead of being binned into consensus sequences, reads with shared molecular identifiers were discarded. CDR3 identification, clonotype clustering and error correction used MiTCR with a Q25 quality threshold and the strictest error-elimination algorithm. A nonparametric unseen species model with Euler transformation was used to estimate lower-bound total TCR beta diversity. TCRdb reran the public reads through fastp at Q25 and MiXCR, keeping productive beta chains. Under each unique CDR3 protein, matching rows form one entry showing the most common genes and DNA. In this record, the V and J calls reflect TCRdb's handling and not the investigators' own analysis. The sample data list 1.5 million to 2 million distinct CDR3 sequences, and 25% to 30% of these were observed just once. Roughly 8% of the sample rests with the top ten.

This sequence originates from a woman under 40 in good health. The sequenced sample was blood.

The DNA reads as follows: TGTGCCAGCAGCCAAGATTATCGGCAGGGGACGAGCGATGAGCAGTTCTTC. The encoded protein is CASSQDYRQGTSDEQFF. The chain joins TRBV14 to TRBJ2-1; perhaps TRBD1 is the D gene, with 6 bases matching. V sheds 0 bases and J sheds 8 bases, leaving 20 bases between their ends. Per the germline V gene, SGHDN is the CDR1 and FVKESK is the CDR2. Taken from cysteine to phenylalanine, the CDR3 has 17 residues. Only the CDR3 portion is preserved as DNA: 51 bases, with reading frame beginning at the first base. The full variable domain, completed from the reference TRBV14 and TRBJ2-1 proteins outside the CDR3, reads EAGVTQFPSHSVIEKGQTVTLRCDPISGHDNLYWYRRVMGKEIKFLLHFVKESKQDESGMPNNRFLAERTGGTYSTLKVQPAELEDSGVYFCASSQDYRQGTSDEQFFGPGTRLTVL.